This T cell receptor beta chain was obtained from a study of blood T cell repertoires in COVID-19. Study-wide background: The study drew acute and convalescent COVID-19 samples from the United States, Italy and Spain.

Trimming cost V 5 bases and J 9 bases, with 20 bases left between them. This CDR3 has 15 residues. The germline V gene has CDR1 LNHDA and CDR2 SQIVND (reference sequence). Original analysis: Researchers report that nucleated cell counts were estimated from reference gene primer amplification. Method: immunoSEQ multiplex PCR; TCRdb's copy keeps in-frame clones and lacks some. The V and J calls and clone size were taken over from that table, and D and trimming were inferred from the DNA. The sample includes 150,000 or so clones, roughly 84% of them seen just once. The receptor comes from a human donor in a cohort sampled during active COVID-19. Sequenced: peripheral blood. This rearrangement joins TRBV19 to TRBJ2-1, with D perhaps TRBD2 (5 bases). The CDR3 loop reads CASSSYSKAGSEQFF. The CDR3 DNA is TGTGCCAGTAGTTCGTATTCTAAGGCGGGCAGTGAGCAGTTCTTC.